The present TCR beta chain was sequenced within a study of shared T cell receptors in the human thymus. This clone showed up just a few times. CDR3 length equals 15 residues. Trimming shortened V by 6 bases and J by 1 base, and 13 bases separated the two germline ends. The germline V gene has CDR1 SGHRS and CDR2 YFSETQ. Here immunoSEQ multiplex PCR was the method, and the copy in TCRdb shows in-frame clones only, minus some. The table has approximately 490,000 clones, 75% to 85% seen once; the top ten hold 0.013%. These same records also appear under a second study, on human thymus T cells. From that second work: Healthy Finnish infants undergoing corrective surgery for congenital heart defects were the donors. Thymic resections from corrective heart surgery supplied the tissue. Thymic and blood repertoires appeared to display a bias in their usage of V and J genes. There were highly overlapping thymic repertoires among unrelated individuals, as related research reported.

Sequenced input: thymocytes. The clonotype was recovered from a boy under two years old with a congenital heart defect. The chain carries TRBV5-1 and TRBJ2-2, with D possibly being TRBD1 (6 bases). For the CDR3, the DNA is TGCGCCAGCAAGACCGGGACACTGAACACCGGGGAGCTGTTTTTT. Its translation is CASKTGTLNTGELFF.